These 10 T cell receptor beta chains were all obtained from the same sample, sequenced in a study of blood T cell repertoires in COVID-19. The data were produced by immunoSEQ multiplex PCR, yet TCRdb's version contains in-frame clones alone and is incomplete. The table includes 90,000 or so clones, roughly 90% detected once. The sample consisted of peripheral blood. These receptors all come from a woman at least 80 years old with active or convalescent COVID-19.

The chain is built from TRBV11-2 and TRBJ2-3, with TRBD2 matching over 8 bases. This CDR3 contains 17 residues. Per germline, CDR1 SGHAT and CDR2 FQNNGV. The ends lost 1 base at V and 7 bases at J; junction bases unmatched: 13. As DNA, the CDR3 is TGTGCCAGCAGCTTAGTGTCGGCGGGAGGTCTACGGAATACGCAGTATTTT. This encodes CASSLVSAGGLRNTQYF.

This chain joins TRBV19 and TRBJ2-2, with 8 bases identical to TRBD2. The CDR3 runs 14 residues. V lost 5 bases, J lost 4 bases, and 3 bases stayed unmatched. Germline V lookup: CDR1 LNHDA, CDR2 SQIVND (reference sequence). The CDR3 loop reads CASSSSGSTGELFF. In nucleotides, the CDR3 is TGTGCCAGTAGTTCCAGCGGGAGCACCGGGGAGCTGTTTTTT. Variable domain in full (rest from reference TRBV19 and TRBJ2-2): DGGITQSPKYLFRKEGQNVTLSCEQNLNHDAMYWYRQDPGQGLRLIYYSQIVNDFQKGDIAEGYSVSREKKESFPLTVTSAQKNPTAFYLCASSSSGSTGELFFGEGSRLTVL.

The chain carries TRBV19 and TRBJ1-1; 7 bases agree with TRBD1. V lost 5 bases to trimming and J lost 6 bases; unmatched junction nucleotides: 9. CDR3 length: 14 residues. Germline CDR1 reads LNHDA; CDR2 reads SQIVND (reference sequence). This chain's CDR3 is CASSSSGGVAEAFF. The CDR3, as DNA: TGTGCCAGTAGTTCATCAGGGGGTGTTGCTGAAGCTTTCTTT.

The chain employs TRBV12-3 or TRBV12-4 and TRBJ2-5; tentatively, D is TRBD2 (5 bases). Trimming removed 7 bases from V and 0 bases from J, with 9 bases in between. The CDR3 is 13 residues long. CDR3 protein: CASTTGYQETQYF. The DNA for the CDR3 is TGTGCCAGCACCACGGGGTACCAAGAGACCCAGTACTTC.

The rearrangement joins TRBV15 to TRBJ2-1, with TRBD2 matching over 7 bases. Trimming removed 5 bases from V and 6 bases from J; junction bases left unmatched: 10. The CDR3 consists of 15 residues. Germline V gene lookup returns CDR1 LNHNV and CDR2 YYDKDF (reference sequence). DNA of the CDR3: TGTGCCACCAGCCGAGGGGACTACGTTTTCAATGAGCAGTTCTTC. Its protein is CATSRGDYVFNEQFF.

The chain is built from TRBV6-4 and TRBJ2-1, with D possibly being TRBD2 (5 bases). The CDR3 spans 15 residues. Per germline, CDR1 MRHNA and CDR2 SNTAGT. V lost 5 bases and J 5 bases, leaving 16 bases between the germline ends. CDR3 coding DNA: TGTGCCAGCAGTAATCTGCCTAGCATTCACAATGAGCAGTTCTTC. Its protein product is CASSNLPSIHNEQFF.

This clone was observed once. The genes are TRBV6-5 and TRBJ2-7, with TRBD2 identical over 9 bases. The CDR3 extends over 14 amino acids. Losses at the gene ends were 2 bases for V and 2 bases for J; bases not matched to a gene: 1. CDR1 MNHEY and CDR2 SVGAGI come from the germline V gene. The CDR3 DNA sequence: TGTGCCAGCAGTTACCGGACTAGCGCCTACGAGCAGTACTTC. This sequence encodes CASSYRTSAYEQYF.

The chain carries TRBV15 and TRBJ2-5; D unresolved. The CDR3 spans 16 residues. The germline V gene encodes CDR1 LNHNV and CDR2 YYDKDF (reference sequence). V was clipped by 1 base and J by 5 bases, with 17 bases between them. CDR3 DNA: TGTGCCACCAGCAGAGGCCCTCCTCGGTTCGGGGAGACCCAGTACTTC. It translates to CATSRGPPRFGETQYF.

The chain recombines TRBV6-6 with TRBJ1-5, with 7 bases fitting TRBD1. This CDR3 contains 14 residues. The junction had 4 bases not matched to a gene; V was cut back by 7 bases and J by 1 base. Germline V gives CDR1 MNHNY, CDR2 SVGAGI (reference sequence). This CDR3 is CASTIQGSNQPQHF. The CDR3 DNA sequence: TGTGCCAGCACTATACAGGGGAGCAATCAGCCCCAGCATTTT.

In this sample, this clone turned up once. The rearrangement joins TRBV14 to TRBJ1-1, with a tentative D call TRBD1 (5 bases). Germline V gives CDR1 SGHDN, CDR2 FVKESK. The CDR3 is 14 amino acids. The ends were cut back, 0 bases at V and 5 bases at J, with 10 bases in the middle. DNA of the CDR3: TGTGCCAGCAGCCAAGAGGTCCGGGGGACTGAAGCTTTCTTT. This translates into CASSQEVRGTEAFF.